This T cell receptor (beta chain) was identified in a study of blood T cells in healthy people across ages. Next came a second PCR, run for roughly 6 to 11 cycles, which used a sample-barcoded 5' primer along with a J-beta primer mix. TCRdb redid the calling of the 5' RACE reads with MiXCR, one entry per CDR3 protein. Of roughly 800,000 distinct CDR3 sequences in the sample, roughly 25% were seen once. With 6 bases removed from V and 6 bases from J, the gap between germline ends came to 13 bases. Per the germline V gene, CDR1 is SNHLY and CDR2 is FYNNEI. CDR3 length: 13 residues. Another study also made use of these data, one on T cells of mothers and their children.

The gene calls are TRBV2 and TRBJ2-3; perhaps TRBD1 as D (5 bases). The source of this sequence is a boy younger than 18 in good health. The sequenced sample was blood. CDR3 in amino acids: CASSPEGVDTQYF. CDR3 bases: TGTGCCAGCAGCCCCGAAGGGGTGGATACGCAGTATTTT.